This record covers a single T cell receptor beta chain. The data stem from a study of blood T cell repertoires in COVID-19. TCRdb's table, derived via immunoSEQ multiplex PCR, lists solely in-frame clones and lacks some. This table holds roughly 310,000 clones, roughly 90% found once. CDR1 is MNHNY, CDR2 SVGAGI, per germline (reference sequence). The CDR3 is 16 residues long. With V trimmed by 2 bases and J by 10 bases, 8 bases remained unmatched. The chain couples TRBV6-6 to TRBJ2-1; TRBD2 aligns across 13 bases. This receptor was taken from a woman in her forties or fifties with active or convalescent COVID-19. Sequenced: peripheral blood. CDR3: CASSYPTSGGAREQFF. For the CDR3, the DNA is TGTGCCAGCAGTTACCCAACTAGCGGGGGGGCACGGGAGCAGTTCTTC.